This TCR beta chain was retrieved from a study of response to subunit inactivated influenza vaccine. The germline CDR1 and CDR2 sequences are MNHEY and SMNVEV (reference sequence). The trim removed 3 bases at V and 4 bases at J, leaving 8 bases unmatched. There are 15 residues in the CDR3. TCRdb reprocessed the RT-PCR reads via MiXCR and lists one record per CDR3 protein. The sample yields 500,000 to 650,000 distinct CDR3 sequences, less than 8% seen once. This TCR came from a man aged 45-69 years who received an inactivated influenza vaccine. This chain joins TRBV27 and TRBJ2-7, with 8 bases lining up with TRBD1. The specimen was PBMCs from blood, collected approximately 25 months after vaccination. The CDR3 DNA follows: TGTGCCAGCAGTTTCGGAGCAGGGGGCGGGTACGAGCAGTACTTC. Protein product: CASSFGAGGGYEQYF.